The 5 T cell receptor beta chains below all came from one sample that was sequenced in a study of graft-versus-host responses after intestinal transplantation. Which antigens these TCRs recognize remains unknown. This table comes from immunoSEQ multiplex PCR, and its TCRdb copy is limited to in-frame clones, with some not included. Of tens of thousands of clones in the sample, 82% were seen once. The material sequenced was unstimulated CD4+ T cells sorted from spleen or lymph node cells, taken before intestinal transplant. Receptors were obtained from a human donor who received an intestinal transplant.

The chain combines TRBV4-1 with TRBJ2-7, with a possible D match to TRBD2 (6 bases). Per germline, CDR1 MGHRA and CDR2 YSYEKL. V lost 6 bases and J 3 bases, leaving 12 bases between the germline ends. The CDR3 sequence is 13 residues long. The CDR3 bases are TGCGCCAGCAGGGATACGGGACTCTACGAGCAGTACTTC. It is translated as CASRDTGLYEQYF.

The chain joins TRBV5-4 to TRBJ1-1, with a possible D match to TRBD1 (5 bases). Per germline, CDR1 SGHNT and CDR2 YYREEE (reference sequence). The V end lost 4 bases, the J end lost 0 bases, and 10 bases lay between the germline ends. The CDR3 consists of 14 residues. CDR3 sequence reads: CASSIDSLNTEAFF. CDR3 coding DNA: TGTGCCAGCAGCATCGACAGCCTGAACACTGAAGCTTTCTTT.

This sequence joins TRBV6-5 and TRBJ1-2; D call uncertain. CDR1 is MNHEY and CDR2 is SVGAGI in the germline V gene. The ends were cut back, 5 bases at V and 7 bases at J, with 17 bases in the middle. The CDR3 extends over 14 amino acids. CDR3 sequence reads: CASSLYPRDGGYTF. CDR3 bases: TGTGCCAGCAGTCTCTACCCTAGGGATGGTGGCTACACCTTC.

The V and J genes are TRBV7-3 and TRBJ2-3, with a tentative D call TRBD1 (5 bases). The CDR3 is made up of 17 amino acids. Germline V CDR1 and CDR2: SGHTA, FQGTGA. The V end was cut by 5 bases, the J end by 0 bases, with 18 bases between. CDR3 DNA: TGTGCCAGCAGCCTAGGGGTCTGGAGTACTAGCACAGATACGCAGTATTTT. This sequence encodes CASSLGVWSTSTDTQYF.

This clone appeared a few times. The CDR3 protein is CAIRGTGNTGELFF. The CDR3 coding sequence is TGTGCCATCAGAGGGACAGGGAACACCGGGGAGCTGTTTTTT. The gene calls are TRBV10-3 and TRBJ2-2; 8 positions match TRBD1. With 6 bases clipped from V and 1 base from J, the junction kept 1 base outside the gene matches. Per germline, CDR1 ENHRY and CDR2 SYGVKD. This CDR3 comprises 14 residues.